Presented here are 18 T cell receptor beta chains from one specimen sequenced in a study of PD-1 blockade in classical Hodgkin lymphoma. TCRdb's table, derived via immunoSEQ multiplex PCR, lists solely in-frame clones and lacks some. The data show fewer than 10,000 clones, about nine tenths seen once. Indicated time point: newly diagnosed, previously untreated cHL patient sample. Magnetic depletion of non-target cells from thawed PBMCs yielded purified CD8+ T cells. Sequenced input: CD8+ T cells from blood. Every receptor here comes from a human donor with classical Hodgkin lymphoma.

This clone was seen only a few times. This sequence joins TRBV27 and TRBJ1-6; 7 bases map to TRBD1. CDR1 MNHEY and CDR2 SMNVEV come from the germline V gene (reference sequence). CDR3 length: 14 amino acids. With 8 bases clipped from V and 6 bases from J, the junction kept 7 bases outside the gene matches. This CDR3 is CASRYRGGNSPLHF. CDR3 nucleotides: TGTGCCAGCCGCTACAGGGGAGGTAATTCACCCCTCCACTTT.

This rearrangement joins TRBV2 to TRBJ2-7, with D unresolved. This CDR3 contains 11 residues. V lost 7 bases and J 3 bases, leaving 7 bases between the germline ends. Germline CDR1 is SNHLY and CDR2 is FYNNEI. The chain's CDR3 is CASTGRYEQYF. The CDR3 region has the DNA TGTGCCAGCACCGGACGCTACGAGCAGTACTTC.

The chain couples TRBV7-9 to TRBJ1-1; D remains ambiguous. Germline loops: CDR1 SEHNR, CDR2 FQNEAQ (reference sequence). The CDR3 totals 14 residues. V was shortened by 1 base and J by 5 bases, with 11 bases between the two germline ends. The CDR3 reads CASSLDNPRTEAFF. In DNA, the CDR3 is TGTGCCAGCAGCTTAGATAACCCAAGGACTGAAGCTTTCTTT.

The rearrangement joins TRBV25-1 to TRBJ2-1; possibly TRBD1 or TRBD2 for D (5 bases each). Germline loops: CDR1 MGHDK, CDR2 SYGVNS. Trimming pared 6 bases from V and 2 bases from J, leaving 14 bases between. CDR3 size: 15 residues. This CDR3 is CASSPRDATYNEQFF. CDR3 coding DNA: TGTGCCAGCAGCCCCCGGGACGCAACCTACAATGAGCAGTTCTTC.

The chain couples TRBV30 to TRBJ1-2; D is undetermined. Trimming removed 6 bases at V and 5 bases at J, with 19 bases between. The germline V gene has CDR1 GTSNPN and CDR2 SVGIG (reference sequence). CDR3 length equals 14 residues. The CDR3 loop reads CACDDSGIGYGYTF. As DNA, the CDR3 is TGTGCCTGCGACGACTCAGGAATAGGGTATGGCTACACCTTC. The entire variable domain, with the rest obtained from reference TRBV30 and TRBJ1-2, is as follows: SQTIHQWPATLVQPVGSPLSLECTVEGTSNPNLYWYRQAAGRGLQLLFYSVGIGQISSEVPQNLSASRPQDRQFILSSKKLLLSDSGFYLCACDDSGIGYGYTFGSGTRLTVV.

The chain uses TRBV5-4 and TRBJ1-3; D may be TRBD1 (5 bases). The germline V gene has CDR1 SGHNT and CDR2 YYREEE (reference sequence). V was pared by 4 bases and J by 0 bases, with 14 bases between. There are 16 residues in the CDR3. This chain's CDR3 is CASSLVGDVSGNTIYF. In DNA, the CDR3 is TGTGCCAGCAGCCTGGTAGGGGATGTCTCTGGAAACACCATATATTTT.

The V gene is TRBV10-3, the J gene TRBJ2-5, with TRBD2 as a possible D gene (7 bases). Germline V gene sequence: CDR1 ENHRY, CDR2 SYGVKD. V lost 4 bases and J lost 4, with 13 bases in between. The CDR3 contains 14 residues. The CDR3 nucleotides are TGTGCCATCAGTGTAAGGGGGGGCCGAGAGACCCAGTACTTC. This encodes CAISVRGGRETQYF.

The genes are TRBV29-1 and TRBJ1-1, with D unclear. V was clipped by 7 bases and J by 2 bases, with 11 bases between them. Germline V gene data show CDR1 as SQVTM and CDR2 as ANQGSEA. The CDR3 covers 12 residues. The CDR3 DNA reads TGCAGCGCCCTGGGCGGAAACACTGAAGCTTTCTTT. Amino acid sequence: CSALGGNTEAFF.

A single count supports this clone. The chain uses TRBV6-6 and TRBJ1-1, with D possibly matching TRBD1 (6 bases). The germline CDR1 and CDR2 sequences are MNHNY and SVGAGI (reference sequence). The CDR3 consists of 12 residues. V was clipped by 8 bases and J by 1 base, with 8 bases between them. CDR3 in DNA: TGTGCCAGCCGAGGGGGGAACACTGAAGCTTTCTTT. This encodes CASRGGNTEAFF.

This clone has just a few counts. The chain joins TRBV7-8 to TRBJ1-6; 7 bases map to TRBD1. This CDR3 is built from 15 residues. The V gene's germline CDR1 is SGHVS and CDR2 FQNEAQ. Trimming removed 0 bases from V and 7 bases from J; junction bases left unmatched: 3. CDR3 protein: CASSLAAGQNSPLHF. CDR3 nucleotides: TGTGCCAGCAGCTTAGCGGCGGGACAGAATTCACCCCTCCACTTT.

The rearrangement links TRBV10-3 to TRBJ1-1, with TRBD1 as a possible D gene (6 bases). Germline V gene sequence: CDR1 ENHRY, CDR2 SYGVKD. Trimming pared 2 bases from V and 7 bases from J, leaving 11 bases between. The CDR3 runs 13 residues. As DNA, the CDR3 is TGTGCCATCAGTGAGAGGGGGGGGGATGAAGCTTTCTTT. Translated: CAISERGGDEAFF.

V and J are TRBV19 and TRBJ1-2; 8 bases agree with TRBD1. From germline, CDR1 is LNHDA and CDR2 SQIVND (reference sequence). V lost 7 bases, J lost 5 bases, and 9 bases stayed unmatched. CDR3 length equals 14 residues. CDR3 bases: TGTGCCAGTACCTCGCCCGGGACAGGTTATGGCTACACCTTC. Its translation is CASTSPGTGYGYTF.

This clone was picked up one time. V gene TRBV6-4 combines with J gene TRBJ2-1, with D unclear. This CDR3 is built from 14 residues. Between the trimmed V and J ends, which lost 0 bases and 0 bases, there was a span of 3 bases. CDR1 MRHNA and CDR2 SNTAGT come from the germline V gene. CDR3 bases: TGTGCCAGCAGTGACTCGAGCTCCTACAATGAGCAGTTCTTC. It specifies CASSDSSSYNEQFF.

This rearrangement joins TRBV11-2 to TRBJ2-7; 7 nucleotides match TRBD2. V was clipped by 3 bases and J by 2 bases; unmatched bases: 7. This CDR3 has 15 residues. Germline V gene data show CDR1 as SGHAT and CDR2 as FQNNGV. The CDR3 nucleotides read TGTGCCAGCAGCTTGACTAGCATATCTCCCTACGAGCAGTACTTC. It codes for CASSLTSISPYEQYF.

This rearrangement joins TRBV7-9 to TRBJ2-7, with TRBD1 identical over 8 bases. Germline V CDR1 and CDR2: SEHNR, FQNEAQ (reference sequence). The CDR3 runs 13 residues. The CDR3 loop is CATEGAGGNEQYF. In DNA, the CDR3 is TGTGCGACAGAGGGGGCAGGGGGCAACGAGCAGTACTTC.

This clone has only one observation. This sequence joins TRBV28 and TRBJ2-2; the match to TRBD2 covers 8 bases. In germline, CDR1 is MDHEN, CDR2 SYDVKM. This CDR3 has 15 amino acids. V shed 5 bases, J shed 4 bases, and the junction held 6 bases outside the gene matches. The CDR3 bases are TGTGCCAGCAGTCCTGGGACTAGTCCCACCGGGGAGCTGTTTTTT. This codes for CASSPGTSPTGELFF. Supplemented by reference TRBV28 and TRBJ2-2, the full variable domain reads DVKVTQSSRYLVKRTGEKVFLECVQDMDHENMFWYRQDPGLGLRLIYFSYDVKMKEKGDIPEGYSVSREKKERFSLILESASTNQTSMYLCASSPGTSPTGELFFGEGSRLTVL.

The chain joins TRBV28 to TRBJ2-3; no firm D call. Germline-derived CDR1 and CDR2 are MDHEN and SYDVKM. CDR3 size: 14 residues. The V gene lost 3 bases and the J gene lost 0 bases, with 7 bases spanning the gap. The CDR3 sequence: CASSFYPSTDTQYF. The CDR3 DNA reads TGTGCCAGCAGTTTTTACCCAAGCACAGATACGCAGTATTTT.

J is TRBJ2-1 and V is TRBV27, with 11 bases aligning to TRBD2. The CDR3 totals 14 residues. The germline V gene has CDR1 MNHEY and CDR2 SMNVEV (reference sequence). Trimming at V came to 7 bases and at J to 9 bases, leaving 8 bases not matched to a gene. In DNA, the CDR3 is TGTGCCAGCACCCAACTAGCGGGAGACACTGAGCAGTTCTTC. This encodes CASTQLAGDTEQFF.